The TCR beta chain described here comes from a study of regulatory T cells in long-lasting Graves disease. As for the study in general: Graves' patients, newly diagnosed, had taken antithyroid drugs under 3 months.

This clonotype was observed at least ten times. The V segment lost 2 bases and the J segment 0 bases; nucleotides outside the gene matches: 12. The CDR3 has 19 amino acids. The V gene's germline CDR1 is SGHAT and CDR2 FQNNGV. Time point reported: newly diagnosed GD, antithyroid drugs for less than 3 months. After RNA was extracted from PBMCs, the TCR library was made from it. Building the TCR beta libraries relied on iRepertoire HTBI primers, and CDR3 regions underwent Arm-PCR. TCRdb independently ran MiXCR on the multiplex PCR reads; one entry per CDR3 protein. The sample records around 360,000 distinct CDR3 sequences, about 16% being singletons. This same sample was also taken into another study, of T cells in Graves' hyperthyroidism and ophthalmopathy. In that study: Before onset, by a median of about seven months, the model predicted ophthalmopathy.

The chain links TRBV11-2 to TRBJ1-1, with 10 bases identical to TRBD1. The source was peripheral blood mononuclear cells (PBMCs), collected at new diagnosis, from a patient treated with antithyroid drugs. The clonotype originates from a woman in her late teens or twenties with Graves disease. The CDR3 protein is CASSLMYGTGVLMNTEAFF. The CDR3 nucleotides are TGTGCCAGCAGCTTAATGTACGGGACAGGGGTCCTAATGAACACTGAAGCTTTCTTT.